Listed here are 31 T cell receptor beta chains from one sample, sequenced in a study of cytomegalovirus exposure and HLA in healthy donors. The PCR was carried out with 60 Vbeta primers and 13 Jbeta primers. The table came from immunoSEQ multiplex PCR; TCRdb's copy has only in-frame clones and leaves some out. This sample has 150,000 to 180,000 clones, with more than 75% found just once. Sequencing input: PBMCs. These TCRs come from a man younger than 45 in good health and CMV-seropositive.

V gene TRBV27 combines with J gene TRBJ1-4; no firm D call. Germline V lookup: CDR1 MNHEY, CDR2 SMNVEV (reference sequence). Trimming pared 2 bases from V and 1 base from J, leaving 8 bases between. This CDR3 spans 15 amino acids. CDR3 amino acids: CASSLNRGTNEKLFF. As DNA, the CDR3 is TGTGCCAGCAGTTTAAACCGGGGAACTAATGAAAAACTGTTTTTT.

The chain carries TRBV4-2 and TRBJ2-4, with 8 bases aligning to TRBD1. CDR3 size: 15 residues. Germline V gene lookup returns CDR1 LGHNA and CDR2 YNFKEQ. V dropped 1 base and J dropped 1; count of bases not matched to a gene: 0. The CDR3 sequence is CASSQGTGAKNIQYF. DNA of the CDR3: TGTGCCAGCAGCCAAGGGACAGGGGCCAAAAACATTCAGTACTTC.

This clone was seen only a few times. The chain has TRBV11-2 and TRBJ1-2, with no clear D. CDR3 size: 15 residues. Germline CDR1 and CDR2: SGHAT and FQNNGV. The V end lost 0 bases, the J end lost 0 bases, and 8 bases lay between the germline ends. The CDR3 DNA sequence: TGTGCCAGCAGCTTAGATCGCTTAGCTAACTATGGCTACACCTTC. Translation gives CASSLDRLANYGYTF.

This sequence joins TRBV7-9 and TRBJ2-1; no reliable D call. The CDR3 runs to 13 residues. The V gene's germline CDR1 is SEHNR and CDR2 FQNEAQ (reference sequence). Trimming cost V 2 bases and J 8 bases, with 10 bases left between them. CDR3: CASSLLQDDEQFF. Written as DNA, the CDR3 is TGTGCCAGCAGCTTATTACAAGATGATGAGCAGTTCTTC.

DNA of the CDR3: TGTGCCAGCATTCGGCACCTAGGGGCCTATGAAGCTTTCTTT. Translating it yields CASIRHLGAYEAFF. V is TRBV6-5 and J is TRBJ1-1, with a possible D match to TRBD1 (5 bases). This CDR3 is 14 amino acids long. The germline gives CDR1 MNHEY, CDR2 SVGAGI. Trimming removed 7 bases at V and 7 bases at J, with 19 bases between.

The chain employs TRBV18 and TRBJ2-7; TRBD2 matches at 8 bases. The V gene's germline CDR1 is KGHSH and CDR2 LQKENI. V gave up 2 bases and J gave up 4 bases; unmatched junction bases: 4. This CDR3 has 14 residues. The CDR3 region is CASSPISGGYEQYF. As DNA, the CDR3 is TGTGCCAGCTCACCAATCTCGGGAGGGTACGAGCAGTACTTC.

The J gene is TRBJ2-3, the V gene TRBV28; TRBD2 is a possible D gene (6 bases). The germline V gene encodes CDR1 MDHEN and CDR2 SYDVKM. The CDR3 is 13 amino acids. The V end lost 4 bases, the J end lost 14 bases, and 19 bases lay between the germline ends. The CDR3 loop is CASSSPTRDLRYF. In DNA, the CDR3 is TGTGCCAGCAGTTCACCGACTCGGGACTTACGGTATTTT.

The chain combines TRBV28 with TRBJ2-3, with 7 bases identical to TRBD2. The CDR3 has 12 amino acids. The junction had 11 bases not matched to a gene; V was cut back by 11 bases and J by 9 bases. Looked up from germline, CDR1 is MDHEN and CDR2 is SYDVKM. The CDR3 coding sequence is TGTGCCGCGGGGGTAGCGCTTACCACGCAGTATTTT. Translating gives CAAGVALTTQYF.

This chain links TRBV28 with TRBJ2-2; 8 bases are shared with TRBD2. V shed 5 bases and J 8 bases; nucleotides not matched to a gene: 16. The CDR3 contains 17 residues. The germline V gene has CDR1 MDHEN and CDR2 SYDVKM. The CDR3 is CASSPTEGAGEAGELFF. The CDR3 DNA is TGTGCCAGCAGTCCAACCGAGGGAGCGGGAGAGGCTGGGGAGCTGTTTTTT. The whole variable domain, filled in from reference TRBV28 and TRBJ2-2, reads DVKVTQSSRYLVKRTGEKVFLECVQDMDHENMFWYRQDPGLGLRLIYFSYDVKMKEKGDIPEGYSVSREKKERFSLILESASTNQTSMYLCASSPTEGAGEAGELFFGEGSRLTVL.

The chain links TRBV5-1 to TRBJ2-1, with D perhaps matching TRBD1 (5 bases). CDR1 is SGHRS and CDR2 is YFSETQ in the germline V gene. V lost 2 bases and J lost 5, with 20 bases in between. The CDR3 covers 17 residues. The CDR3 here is CASSLSAHVGQHNEQFF. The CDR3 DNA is TGCGCCAGCAGCTTATCCGCCCACGTCGGACAACACAATGAGCAGTTCTTC.

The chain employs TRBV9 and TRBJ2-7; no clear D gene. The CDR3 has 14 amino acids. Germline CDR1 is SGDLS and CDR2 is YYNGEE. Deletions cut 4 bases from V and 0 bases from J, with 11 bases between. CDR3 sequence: CASSISSSSYEQYF. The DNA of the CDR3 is TGTGCCAGCAGCATTAGCTCCAGCTCCTACGAGCAGTACTTC.

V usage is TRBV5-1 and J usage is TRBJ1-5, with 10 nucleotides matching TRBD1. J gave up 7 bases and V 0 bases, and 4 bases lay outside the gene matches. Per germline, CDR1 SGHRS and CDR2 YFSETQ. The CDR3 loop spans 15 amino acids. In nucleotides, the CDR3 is TGCGCCAGCAGCTTGGGACAGGGGGCAGGACAGCCCCAGCATTTT. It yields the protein CASSLGQGAGQPQHF.

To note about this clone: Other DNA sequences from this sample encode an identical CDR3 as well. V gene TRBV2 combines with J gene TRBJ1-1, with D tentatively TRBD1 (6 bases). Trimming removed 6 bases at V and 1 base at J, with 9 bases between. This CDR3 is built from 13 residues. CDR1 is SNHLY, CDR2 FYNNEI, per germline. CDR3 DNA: TGTGCCAGCAGGACACAGGGGAACACTGAAGCTTTCTTT. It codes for CASRTQGNTEAFF.

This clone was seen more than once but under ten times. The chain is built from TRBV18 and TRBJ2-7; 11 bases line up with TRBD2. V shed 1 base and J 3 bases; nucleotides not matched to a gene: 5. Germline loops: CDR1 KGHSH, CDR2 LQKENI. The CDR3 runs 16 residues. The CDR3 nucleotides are TGTGCCAGCTCACCACAGACCGGGACTAGCGGCTACGAGCAGTACTTC. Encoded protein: CASSPQTGTSGYEQYF.

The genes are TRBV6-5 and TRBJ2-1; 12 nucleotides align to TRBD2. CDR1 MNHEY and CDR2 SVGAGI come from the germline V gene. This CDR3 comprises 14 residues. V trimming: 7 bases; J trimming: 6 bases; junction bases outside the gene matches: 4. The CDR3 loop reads CASNRLAGANEQFF. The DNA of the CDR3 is TGTGCCAGCAACAGACTAGCGGGAGCCAATGAGCAGTTCTTC.

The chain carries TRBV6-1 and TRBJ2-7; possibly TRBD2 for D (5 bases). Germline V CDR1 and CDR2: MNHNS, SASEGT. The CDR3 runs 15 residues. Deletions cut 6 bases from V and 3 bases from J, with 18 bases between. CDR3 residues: CASRLPEAGNYEQYF. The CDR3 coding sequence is TGTGCCAGCAGACTCCCGGAGGCGGGCAACTACGAGCAGTACTTC.

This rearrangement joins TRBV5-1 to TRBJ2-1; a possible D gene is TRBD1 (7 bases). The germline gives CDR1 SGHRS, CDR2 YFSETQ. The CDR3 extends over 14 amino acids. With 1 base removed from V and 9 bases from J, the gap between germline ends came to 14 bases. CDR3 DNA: TGCGCCAGCAGCTTGAATCGACAGGGAGGTGAGCAGTTCTTC. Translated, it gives CASSLNRQGGEQFF.

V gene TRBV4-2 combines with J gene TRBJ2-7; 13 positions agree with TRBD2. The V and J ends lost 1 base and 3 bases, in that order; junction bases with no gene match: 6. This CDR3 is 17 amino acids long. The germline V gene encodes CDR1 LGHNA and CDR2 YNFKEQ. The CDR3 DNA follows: TGTGCCAGCAGCCAAGCAGGACTAGCGGGAGCCCACTACGAGCAGTACTTC. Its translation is CASSQAGLAGAHYEQYF.

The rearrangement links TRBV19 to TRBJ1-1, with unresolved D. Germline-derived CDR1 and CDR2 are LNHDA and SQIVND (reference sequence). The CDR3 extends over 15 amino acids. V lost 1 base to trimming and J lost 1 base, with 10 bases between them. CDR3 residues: CASSIGWRPNTEAFF. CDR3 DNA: TGTGCCAGTAGTATAGGATGGAGGCCGAACACTGAAGCTTTCTTT.

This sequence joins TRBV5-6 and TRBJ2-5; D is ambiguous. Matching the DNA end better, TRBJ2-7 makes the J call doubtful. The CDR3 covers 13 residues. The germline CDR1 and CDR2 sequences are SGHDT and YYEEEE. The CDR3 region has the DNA TGTGCCAGCAGCTGGTACGGTGCCTACGAGCAGTACTTC. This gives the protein CASSWYGAYEQYF.

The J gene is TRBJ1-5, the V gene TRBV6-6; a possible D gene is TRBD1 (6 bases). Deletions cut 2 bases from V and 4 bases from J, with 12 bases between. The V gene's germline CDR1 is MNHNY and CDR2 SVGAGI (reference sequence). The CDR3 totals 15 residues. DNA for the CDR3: TGTGCCAGCAGTTACCCTGGACAGTCGAATCAGCCCCAGCATTTT. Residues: CASSYPGQSNQPQHF.

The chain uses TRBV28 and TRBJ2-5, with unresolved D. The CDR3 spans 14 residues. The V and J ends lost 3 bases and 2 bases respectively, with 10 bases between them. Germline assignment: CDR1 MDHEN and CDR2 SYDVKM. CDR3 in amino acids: CASSFGQLQETQYF. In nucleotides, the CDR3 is TGTGCCAGCAGTTTTGGGCAGCTACAAGAGACCCAGTACTTC.

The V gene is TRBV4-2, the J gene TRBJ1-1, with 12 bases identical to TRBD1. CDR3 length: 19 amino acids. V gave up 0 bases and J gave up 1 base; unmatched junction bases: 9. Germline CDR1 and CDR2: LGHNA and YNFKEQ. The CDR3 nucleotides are TGTGCCAGCAGCCAAGATTGGGGACAGGGGGCCAGCAGGAACACTGAAGCTTTCTTT. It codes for CASSQDWGQGASRNTEAFF.

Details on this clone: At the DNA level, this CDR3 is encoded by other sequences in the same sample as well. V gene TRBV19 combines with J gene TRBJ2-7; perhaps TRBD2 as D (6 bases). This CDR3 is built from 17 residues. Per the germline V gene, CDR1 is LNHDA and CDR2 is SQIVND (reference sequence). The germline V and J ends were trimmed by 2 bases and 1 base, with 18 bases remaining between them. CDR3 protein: CASSITPAGRGSYEQYF. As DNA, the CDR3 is TGTGCCAGTAGTATAACCCCCGCTGGGCGGGGTTCCTACGAGCAGTACTTC.

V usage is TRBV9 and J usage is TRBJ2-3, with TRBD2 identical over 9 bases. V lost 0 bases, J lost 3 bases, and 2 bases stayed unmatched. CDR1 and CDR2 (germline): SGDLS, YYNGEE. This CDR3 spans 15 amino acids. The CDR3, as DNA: TGTGCCAGCAGCGTAGATAGCGGGAGAACAGATACGCAGTATTTT. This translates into CASSVDSGRTDTQYF.

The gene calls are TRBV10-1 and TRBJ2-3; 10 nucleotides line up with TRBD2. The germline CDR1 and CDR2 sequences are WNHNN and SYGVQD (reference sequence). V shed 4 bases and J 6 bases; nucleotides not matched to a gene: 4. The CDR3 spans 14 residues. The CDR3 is CASSGQGLADTQYF. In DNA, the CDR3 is TGCGCCAGCAGTGGACAGGGACTAGCGGATACGCAGTATTTT.

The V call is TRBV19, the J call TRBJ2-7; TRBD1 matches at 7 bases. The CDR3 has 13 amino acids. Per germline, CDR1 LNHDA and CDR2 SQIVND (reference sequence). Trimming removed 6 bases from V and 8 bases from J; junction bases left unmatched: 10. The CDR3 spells CASSAGQETQQYF. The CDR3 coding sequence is TGTGCCAGTAGCGCCGGACAGGAGACTCAGCAGTACTTC.

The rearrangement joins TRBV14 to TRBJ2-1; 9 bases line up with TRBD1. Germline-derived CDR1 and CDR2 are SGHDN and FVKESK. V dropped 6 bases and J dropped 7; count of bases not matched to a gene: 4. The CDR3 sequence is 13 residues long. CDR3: CASRNRGHNEQFF. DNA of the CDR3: TGTGCCAGCAGGAACAGGGGGCATAATGAGCAGTTCTTC.

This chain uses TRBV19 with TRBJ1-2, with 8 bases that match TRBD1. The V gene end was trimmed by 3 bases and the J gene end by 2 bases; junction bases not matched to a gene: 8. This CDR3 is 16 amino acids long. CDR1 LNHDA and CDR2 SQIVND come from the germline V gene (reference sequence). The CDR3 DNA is TGTGCCAGTAGTATCGCGGCAGGGGGCTCCAACTATGGCTACACCTTC. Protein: CASSIAAGGSNYGYTF.

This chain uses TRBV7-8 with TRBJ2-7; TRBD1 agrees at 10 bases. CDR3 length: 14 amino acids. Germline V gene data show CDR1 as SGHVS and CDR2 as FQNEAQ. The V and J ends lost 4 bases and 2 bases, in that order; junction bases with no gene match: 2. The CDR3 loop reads CASSSGTGAYEQYF. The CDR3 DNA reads TGTGCCAGCAGCTCCGGGACAGGGGCCTACGAGCAGTACTTC.

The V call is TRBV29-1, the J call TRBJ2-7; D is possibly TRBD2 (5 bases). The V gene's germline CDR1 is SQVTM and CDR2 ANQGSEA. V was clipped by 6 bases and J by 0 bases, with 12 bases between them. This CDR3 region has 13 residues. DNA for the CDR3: TGCAGCGTAAACGACTACGTCTCCTACGAGCAGTACTTC. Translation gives CSVNDYVSYEQYF.